Shown below are 9 T cell receptor beta chains from a single sample sequenced in a study of blood T cell repertoires in COVID-19. Measured with immunoSEQ multiplex PCR; TCRdb has only the in-frame clones, and not every one. The sample lists 150,000 to 200,000 clones; about 80% were seen once. Sequencing was carried out using peripheral blood. All receptors derive from a woman in her 70s with acute or convalescent COVID-19.

For this clone: The sample carries other DNA sequences with the same CDR3. The genes are TRBV6-5 and TRBJ2-7; TRBD1 matches 9 bases. J was trimmed by 6 bases and V by 5 bases; bases with no gene match: 5. Germline values: CDR1 MNHEY, CDR2 SVGAGI. There are 13 residues in the CDR3. The CDR3 DNA sequence: TGTGCCAGCAGTAGGGACAGGGACGGCGAGCAGTACTTC. It is translated as CASSRDRDGEQYF.

This chain links TRBV5-5 with TRBJ1-3; TRBD1 agrees at 7 bases. Germline CDR1 reads SGHKS; CDR2 reads YYEKEE (reference sequence). The CDR3 runs 15 residues. The J segment lost 2 bases and the V segment lost 7 bases, leaving 9 bases of the junction unmatched. The CDR3 bases are TGTGCCAGCGGATATGCGACAGGGACTGGAAACACCATATATTTT. Translation gives CASGYATGTGNTIYF.

This clone was counted a few times. V usage is TRBV4-3 and J usage is TRBJ1-1; TRBD1 matches 7 bases. Looked up from germline, CDR1 is LGHNA and CDR2 is YSLEER. CDR3 length: 17 amino acids. The trim removed 1 base at V and 4 bases at J, leaving 12 bases unmatched. The CDR3 sequence is CASSQVSGRGLGTEAFF. The CDR3 DNA reads as TGCGCCAGCAGCCAAGTATCCGGGAGGGGGCTAGGCACTGAAGCTTTCTTT.

J is TRBJ1-1 and V is TRBV28; unclear D gene. The V end was cut by 6 bases, the J end by 0 bases, with 11 bases between. The germline V gene has CDR1 MDHEN and CDR2 SYDVKM. The CDR3 length is 14 residues. For the CDR3, the DNA is TGTGCCAGCAGGCTCGGACTAATGAACACTGAAGCTTTCTTT. Its protein product is CASRLGLMNTEAFF.

The chain couples TRBV11-1 to TRBJ1-1, with 8 nucleotides matching TRBD1. CDR1 is SGHAT and CDR2 is FQDESV in the germline V gene (reference sequence). J lost 0 bases, V lost 5 bases, and 8 bases had no gene match. This CDR3 comprises 16 residues. The CDR3 reads CASSPRDRRLNTEAFF. The CDR3 DNA reads TGTGCCAGCAGCCCCCGGGACAGGCGATTGAACACTGAAGCTTTCTTT.

The rearrangement uses TRBV27 and TRBJ2-3; D is possibly TRBD1 (5 bases). V lost 5 bases and J 7 bases, leaving 10 bases between the germline ends. CDR1 and CDR2 (germline): MNHEY, SMNVEV (reference sequence). This CDR3 has 12 residues. The CDR3 nucleotides are TGTGCCAGCAGTATGAGACAGAATACGCAGTATTTT. Residues: CASSMRQNTQYF.

The chain links TRBV5-4 to TRBJ1-6; D is ambiguous. Deletions cut 0 bases from V and 7 bases from J, with 11 bases between. CDR1 and CDR2 from the germline V gene are SGHNT and YYREEE (reference sequence). This CDR3 contains 15 residues. In DNA form, the CDR3 reads TGTGCCAGCAGCTTGGAGACAACTGAAAATTCACCCCTCCACTTT. This codes for CASSLETTENSPLHF.

The chain combines TRBV29-1 with TRBJ2-3, with a tentative D call TRBD1 (5 bases). This CDR3 contains 13 residues. Germline V gene data show CDR1 as SQVTM and CDR2 as ANQGSEA. Trimming took 3 bases from V and 1 from J, leaving 8 bases between them. The chain's CDR3 is CSVDRAGTDTQYF. CDR3 DNA sequence: TGCAGCGTTGACAGGGCCGGCACAGATACGCAGTATTTT.

Here the CDR3 reads CASSHLDRNTEAFF. The CDR3 coding sequence is TGTGCCAGCTCACATTTGGACAGGAACACTGAAGCTTTCTTT. The rearrangement joins TRBV18 to TRBJ1-1, with a weak D call TRBD1 (6 bases). The CDR3 is 14 amino acids. V was pared by 4 bases and J by 1 base, with 10 bases between. Germline V lookup: CDR1 KGHSH, CDR2 LQKENI.